What follows are 20 T cell receptor beta chains derived from one specimen sequenced in a study of blood T cells in healthy people across ages. The second PCR ran about 6 to 11 cycles with a sample-barcoded 5' primer and J-beta primers. Each CDR3 protein gets one entry after TCRdb re-called the 5' RACE reads with MiXCR. This repertoire shows around 900,000 distinct CDR3 sequences, more than 25% found once; its top ten account for roughly a sixth. The specimen sequenced was blood. The origin of the receptors is a woman of 80 years or more in good health.

The chain joins TRBV12-3 or TRBV12-4 to TRBJ2-4, with TRBD1 matching over 7 bases. After removal of 6 bases from V and 4 bases from J, the junction contained 6 bases not matched to a gene. This CDR3 contains 14 residues. The CDR3 region has the DNA TGTGCCAGCAGCACCATGACAGGGAAAAACATTCAGTACTTC. The encoded protein is CASSTMTGKNIQYF.

This clonotype was counted once. This chain joins TRBV9 and TRBJ2-2; D is ambiguous. V shed 4 bases and J shed 3 bases, with 13 bases lying between them. The V gene's germline CDR1 is SGDLS and CDR2 YYNGEE. This CDR3 region has 15 residues. The CDR3 DNA reads TGTGCCAGCAGCCCCACAGCTACCTACACCGGGGAGCTGTTTTTT. This translates into CASSPTATYTGELFF.

Remarks on this clonotype: A read error is possible here, since a much larger clone lies one base away. The genes are TRBV7-2 and TRBJ2-6; possibly TRBD1 for D (6 bases). This CDR3 contains 16 residues. Trimming left V 4 bases short and J 2 bases short, with 12 bases between. Germline V lookup: CDR1 SGHTA, CDR2 FQGNSA. The CDR3 DNA reads as TGTGCCAGCAGCTCCTTGACAGGAACTGGGGCCAACGTCCTGACTTTC. This sequence encodes CASSSLTGTGANVLTF. The full variable domain, with the rest looked up from reference TRBV7-2 and TRBJ2-6, is GAGVSQSPSNKVTEKGKDVELRCDPISGHTALYWYRQSLGQGLEFLIYFQGNSAPDKSGLPSDRFSAERTGGSVSTLTIQRTQQEDSAVYLCASSSLTGTGANVLTFGAGSRLTVL.

A note on this clonotype: A much larger clonotype is one base distant, so this may be a read error. This sequence joins TRBV6-2 or TRBV6-3 and TRBJ2-5; D ambiguous. The J call could be wrong; TRBJ2-7 is a better fit for the DNA end. This CDR3 has 13 amino acids. CDR1 and CDR2 (germline): MNHEY, SVGEGT. The CDR3 DNA follows: TGTGCCACCAGTTTCCTGGACGGGTACGAGCAGTACTTC. The encoded protein is CATSFLDGYEQYF.

The chain couples TRBV4-2 to TRBJ2-7, with 13 bases identical to TRBD2. Per the germline V gene, CDR1 is LGHNA and CDR2 is YNFKEQ. The V gene end was trimmed by 6 bases and the J gene end by 1 base; junction bases not matched to a gene: 15. CDR3 length equals 19 residues. The CDR3 DNA is TGTGCCAGCAGTCTTACTTGGACTAGCGGGAGTCGTGGATCCTACGAGCAGTACTTC. It is translated as CASSLTWTSGSRGSYEQYF.

This clonotype showed up many times. V usage is TRBV7-2 and J usage is TRBJ2-5; 7 bases match TRBD2. This CDR3 has 16 amino acids. V trimming: 6 bases; J trimming: 5 bases; junction bases outside the gene matches: 15. Germline CDR1 SGHTA, CDR2 FQGNSA. The CDR3, as DNA: TGTGCCAGCAGACTAACGGCGGGGGTTGGTGCGGAGACCCAGTACTTC. This translates into CASRLTAGVGAETQYF.

In its sample, this clonotype was seen many times. This chain uses TRBV6-2 or TRBV6-3 with TRBJ2-5; D ambiguous. This CDR3 has 13 amino acids. CDR1 MNHEY and CDR2 SVGEGT come from the germline V gene. V lost 6 bases, J lost 4 bases, and 12 bases lay in between. DNA of the CDR3: TGTGCCAGCAGGTCTCAGACCCGAGAGACCCAGTACTTC. It specifies CASRSQTRETQYF.

Ten or more counts support this clonotype. This sequence joins TRBV6-1 and TRBJ2-7; D might be TRBD1 (6 bases). Trimming removed 4 bases at V and 3 bases at J, with 16 bases between. Germline CDR1 and CDR2: MNHNS and SASEGT. The CDR3 sequence is 15 residues long. The CDR3 reads CASSGGQLIYYEQYF. In DNA form, the CDR3 reads TGTGCCAGCAGTGGTGGACAGCTAATATACTACGAGCAGTACTTC.

This clonotype has at least ten counts. The gene calls are TRBV20-1 and TRBJ1-5; weak D call: TRBD1 (6 bases). Per germline, CDR1 DFQATT and CDR2 SNEGSKA (reference sequence). The CDR3 consists of 13 residues. Trimming removed 4 bases at V and 2 bases at J, with 9 bases between. The CDR3 DNA follows: TGCAGTGCTACAGGGGATGGCAATCAGCCCCAGCATTTT. Amino acid sequence: CSATGDGNQPQHF.

The rearrangement uses TRBV18 and TRBJ1-1, with unresolved D. The CDR3 length is 12 residues. V lost 0 bases to trimming and J lost 4 bases, with 3 bases between them. Germline CDR1 and CDR2: KGHSH and LQKENI. CDR3 region: CASSPPGTEAFF. CDR3 nucleotide sequence: TGTGCCAGCTCACCACCGGGCACTGAAGCTTTCTTT.

This clonotype was counted at least ten times. The rearrangement joins TRBV5-1 to TRBJ2-1; 7 bases line up with TRBD2. Germline CDR1 is SGHRS and CDR2 is YFSETQ. CDR3 length: 15 amino acids. V shed 0 bases, J shed 3 bases, and the junction held 3 bases outside the gene matches. CDR3 sequence (DNA): TGCGCCAGCAGCTTGGGCGCGGGAGACTACAATGAGCAGTTCTTC. Protein: CASSLGAGDYNEQFF.

This clonotype was found many times. This rearrangement joins TRBV6-5 to TRBJ2-1; 10 bases fit TRBD2. The CDR3 is made up of 16 amino acids. Germline CDR1 and CDR2: MNHEY and SVGAGI. With 6 bases clipped from V and 3 bases from J, the junction kept 8 bases outside the gene matches. The CDR3 region is CASRSSSGGYYNEQFF. CDR3 in DNA: TGTGCCAGCAGGTCCTCTAGCGGGGGCTACTACAATGAGCAGTTCTTC.

Concerning this clonotype: Compared with germline, one end of the junction differs, possibly owing to a read error. The CDR3 loop reads CANSESWTGFNEQYF. The DNA of the CDR3 is TGTGCCAACAGTGAGTCTTGGACAGGGTTCAATGAGCAGTACTTC. The chain is built from TRBV10-3 and TRBJ2-1; 8 bases align to TRBD1. The tail of the sequence fits TRBJ2-7 better, so the J call may be wrong. CDR1 is ENHRY and CDR2 is SYGVKD in the germline V gene. This CDR3 contains 15 residues.

The V call is TRBV28, the J call TRBJ1-4; D may be TRBD1 (6 bases). The V gene lost 8 bases and the J gene lost 8 bases, with 18 bases spanning the gap. In germline, CDR1 is MDHEN, CDR2 SYDVKM. CDR3 length: 14 residues. The CDR3 DNA reads TGTGCCAGCTACTTCTCAGGGGCAAAGGAAAAACTGTTTTTT. Translation gives CASYFSGAKEKLFF.

This clonotype was found a few times. A much larger clonotype is one base distant, so this may be a read error. The chain recombines TRBV6-2 or TRBV6-3 with TRBJ2-1, with 7 bases aligning to TRBD2. Germline V gives CDR1 MNHEY, CDR2 SVGEGT. The CDR3 is 16 amino acids. V trimming: 4 bases; J trimming: 8 bases; junction bases outside the gene matches: 14. CDR3 protein: CASSCRAGGIVDEQFF. CDR3 DNA sequence: TGTGCCAGCAGTTGCCGCGCCGGGGGGATTGTGGATGAGCAGTTCTTC.

This clonotype showed up many times. This sequence joins TRBV6-5 and TRBJ2-5, with D hard to call. V dropped 2 bases and J dropped 5 bases, with 12 bases sitting between them. Germline-derived CDR1 and CDR2 are MNHEY and SVGAGI. This CDR3 is 14 amino acids long. The CDR3, as DNA: TGTGCCAGCAGTTACGTTTGGCATGGTGAGACCCAGTACTTC. Translated: CASSYVWHGETQYF.

This chain connects TRBV15 to TRBJ2-5; D uncertain. The V and J ends lost 0 bases and 2 bases respectively, with 13 bases between them. CDR1 and CDR2 from the germline V gene are LNHNV and YYDKDF (reference sequence). The CDR3 is 16 residues long. The CDR3 loop reads CATSRDPTALQETQYF. The DNA of the CDR3 is TGTGCCACCAGCAGAGACCCCACGGCGCTTCAAGAGACCCAGTACTTC.

The gene calls are TRBV20-1 and TRBJ2-3, with 7 nucleotides matching TRBD2. The CDR3 totals 15 residues. Germline V gene lookup returns CDR1 DFQATT and CDR2 SNEGSKA (reference sequence). Trimming cost V 3 bases and J 8 bases; bases outside gene matches: 14. The CDR3 sequence is CSARYRDYPQVTQYF. The CDR3 nucleotides read TGCAGTGCTAGGTACCGGGACTACCCGCAAGTTACGCAGTATTTT.

This clonotype was counted ten times or more. The gene calls are TRBV29-1 and TRBJ2-7; TRBD2 is a possible D gene (6 bases). The V end was cut by 8 bases, the J end by 4 bases, with 27 bases between. CDR3 length: 16 amino acids. Germline values: CDR1 SQVTM, CDR2 ANQGSEA. The DNA for the CDR3 is TGCAGCACTTACTTGCCGTCGGTCGGGGGTTTATACGAGCAGTACTTC. Translation gives CSTYLPSVGGLYEQYF.

CDR3 nucleotides: TGTGCCACCCTAAAGGGCCTGGGGACCTACGAGCAGTACTTC. Its protein product is CATLKGLGTYEQYF. The V call is TRBV6-1, the J call TRBJ2-7; D gene uncertain. The CDR3 contains 14 residues. Between the trimmed V and J ends, which lost 10 bases and 2 bases, there was a span of 18 bases. In germline, CDR1 is MNHNS, CDR2 SASEGT.